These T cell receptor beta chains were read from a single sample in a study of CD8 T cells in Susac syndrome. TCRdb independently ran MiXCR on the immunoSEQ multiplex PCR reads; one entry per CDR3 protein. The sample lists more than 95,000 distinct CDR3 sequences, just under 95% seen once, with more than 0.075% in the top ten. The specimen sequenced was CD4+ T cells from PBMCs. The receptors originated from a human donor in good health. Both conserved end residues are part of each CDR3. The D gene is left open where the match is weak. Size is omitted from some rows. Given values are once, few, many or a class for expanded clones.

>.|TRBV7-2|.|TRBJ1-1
CATKGGGMNTEAFF
TGTGCCACCAAGGGGGGCGGCATGAACACTGAAGCTTTCTTT
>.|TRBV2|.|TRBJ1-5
CASSGVGSNQPQHF
TGTGCCAGCAGTGGGGTTGGGAGCAATCAGCCCCAGCATTTT
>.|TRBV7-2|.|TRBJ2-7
CASSPRRSSSYEQYF
TGTGCCAGCAGCCCCCGGAGGAGTTCCTCCTACGAGCAGTACTTC
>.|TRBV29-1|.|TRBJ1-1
CSVDRSGAGSEAFF
TGCAGCGTTGATCGGTCAGGGGCCGGTTCTGAAGCTTTCTTT
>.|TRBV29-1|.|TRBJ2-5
CSVVSNIQETQYF
TGCAGCGTTGTTTCAAACATACAAGAGACCCAGTACTTC
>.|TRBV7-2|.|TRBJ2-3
CASRLEGGADTQYF
TGTGCCAGCCGGCTTGAGGGAGGTGCAGATACGCAGTATTTT
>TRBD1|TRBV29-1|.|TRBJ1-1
CSVERGRGHTEAFF
TGCAGCGTTGAGCGGGGCAGGGGGCACACTGAAGCTTTCTTT
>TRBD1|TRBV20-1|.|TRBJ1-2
CSARDPRTGISRVGYTF
TGCAGTGCTAGAGATCCCCGGACAGGGATATCTAGAGTTGGCTACACCTTC
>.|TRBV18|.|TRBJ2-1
CASSPQGESYNEQFF
TGTGCCAGCTCACCACAGGGGGAAAGCTACAATGAGCAGTTCTTC
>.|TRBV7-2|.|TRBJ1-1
CASSLSRENTEAFF
TGTGCCAGCAGCCTGTCTAGGGAGAACACTGAAGCTTTCTTT
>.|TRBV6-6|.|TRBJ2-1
CASGPSSYNEQFF
TGTGCCAGCGGGCCCAGCTCCTACAATGAGCAGTTCTTC
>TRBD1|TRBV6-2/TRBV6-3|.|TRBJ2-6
CASSPRDRGPSGANVLTF
TGTGCCAGCAGTCCCAGGGACAGGGGTCCCTCTGGGGCCAACGTCCTGACTTTC
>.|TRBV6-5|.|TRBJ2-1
CASSYSGTASSYNEQFF
TGTGCCAGCAGTTACTCGGGGACGGCTAGCTCCTACAATGAGCAGTTCTTC
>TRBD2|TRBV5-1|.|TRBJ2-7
CASSPSRTSGSREQYF
TGCGCCAGCAGCCCTTCTCGGACTAGCGGGTCCCGCGAGCAGTACTTC
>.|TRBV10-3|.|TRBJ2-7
CAISRNSGFSYEQYF
TGTGCCATCAGCCGTAATAGCGGATTCTCCTACGAGCAGTACTTC
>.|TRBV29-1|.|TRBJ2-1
CSVDLNGVRQFF
TGCAGCGTTGATTTGAACGGGGTACGGCAGTTCTTC
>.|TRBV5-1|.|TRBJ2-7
CASSTEQLYEQYF
TGCGCCAGCAGCACCGAACAGCTCTACGAGCAGTACTTC
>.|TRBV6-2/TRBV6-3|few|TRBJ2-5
CASSDQETQYF
TGTGCCAGCAGCGACCAAGAGACCCAGTACTTC
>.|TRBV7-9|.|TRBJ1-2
CASSLGSPRNYGYTF
TGTGCCAGCAGCTTAGGCTCCCCCAGAAACTATGGCTACACCTTC
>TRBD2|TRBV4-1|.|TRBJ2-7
CASSQGGLALYEQYF
TGCGCCAGCAGCCAGGGAGGGCTAGCTCTCTACGAGCAGTACTTC
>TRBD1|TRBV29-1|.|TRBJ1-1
CSGNQGAGTEAFF
TGCAGCGGTAATCAGGGGGCAGGCACTGAAGCTTTCTTT
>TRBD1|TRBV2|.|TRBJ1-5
CASSPGQGQGYSNQPQHF
TGTGCCAGCAGTCCTGGACAGGGTCAGGGGTATAGCAATCAGCCCCAGCATTTT
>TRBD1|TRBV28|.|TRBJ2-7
CASSLGIGTDYEQYF
TGTGCCAGCAGCCTAGGGATTGGGACAGACTACGAGCAGTACTTC
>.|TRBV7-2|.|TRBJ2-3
CASSSSRVIRTDTQYF
TGTGCCAGCAGCTCGTCAAGAGTCATTAGGACAGATACGCAGTATTTT
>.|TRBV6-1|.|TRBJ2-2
CAIRQVPSGELFF
TGTGCCATTAGACAGGTACCCTCAGGGGAGCTGTTTTTT
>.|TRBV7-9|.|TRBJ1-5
CASSYATGRQPQHF
TGTGCCAGCAGCTACGCGACTGGACGGCAGCCCCAGCATTTT
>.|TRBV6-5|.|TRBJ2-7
CASSSPAGTLTYEQYF
TGTGCCAGCAGTTCCCCGGCCGGGACACTGACCTACGAGCAGTACTTC
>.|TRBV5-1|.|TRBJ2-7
CASSPEPAGSYEQYF
TGCGCCAGCAGCCCAGAGCCGGCGGGCTCCTACGAGCAGTACTTC
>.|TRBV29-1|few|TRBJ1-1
CSVETDKDTEAFF
TGCAGCGTTGAAACGGACAAAGACACTGAAGCTTTCTTT
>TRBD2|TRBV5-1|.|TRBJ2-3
CASNPRGAGGADTQYF
TGCGCCAGCAACCCGCGAGGGGCGGGAGGGGCAGATACGCAGTATTTT
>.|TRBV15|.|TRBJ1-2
CATSRDSAGYGYTF
TGTGCCACCAGCAGAGATTCGGCGGGCTATGGCTACACCTTC
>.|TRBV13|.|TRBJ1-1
CASSLWSGGQNTEAFF
TGTGCCAGCAGCTTATGGTCCGGGGGCCAGAACACTGAAGCTTTCTTT
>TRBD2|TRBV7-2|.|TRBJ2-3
CASSLVSGRVDTQYF
TGTGCCAGCAGCTTAGTTAGCGGGAGGGTAGATACGCAGTATTTT
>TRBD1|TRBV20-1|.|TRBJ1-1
CSAPGQANTEAFF
TGCAGTGCCCCCGGACAGGCGAACACTGAAGCTTTCTTT
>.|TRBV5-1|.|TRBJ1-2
CASSPGGYNYGYTF
TGCGCCAGCAGCCCGGGGGGCTATAACTATGGCTACACCTTC
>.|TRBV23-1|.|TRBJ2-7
CASPKELVQPPYEQYF
TGCGCCAGCCCCAAGGAGCTGGTCCAACCACCCTACGAGCAGTACTTC
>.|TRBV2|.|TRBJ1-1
CASMPQGLNTEAFF
TGTGCCAGCATGCCCCAGGGTCTGAACACTGAAGCTTTCTTT
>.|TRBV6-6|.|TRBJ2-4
CASTPNGATGNIQYF
TGTGCCAGCACCCCAAATGGAGCCACGGGAAACATTCAGTACTTC
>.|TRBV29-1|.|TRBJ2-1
CSVLERSYNEQFF
TGCAGCGTTTTAGAAAGATCCTACAATGAGCAGTTCTTC
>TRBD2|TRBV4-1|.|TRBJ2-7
CASSQGLAGAYEQYF
TGCGCCAGCAGCCAAGGACTAGCGGGAGCCTACGAGCAGTACTTC
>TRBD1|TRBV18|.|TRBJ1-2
CASSPRDSSDGTF
TGTGCCAGCTCACCCCGGGACAGCTCGGATGGCACCTTC
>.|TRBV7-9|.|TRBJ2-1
CASSLAGQDEQFF
TGTGCCAGCAGCTTAGCCGGCCAGGACGAGCAGTTCTTC
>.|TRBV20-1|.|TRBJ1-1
CSARDAGSGNTEAFF
TGCAGTGCTAGAGATGCGGGGTCGGGAAACACTGAAGCTTTCTTT
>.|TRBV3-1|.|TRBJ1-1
CASSQEFRNTEAFF
TGTGCCAGCAGCCAAGAGTTTAGGAACACTGAAGCTTTCTTT
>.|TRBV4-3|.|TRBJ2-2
CASSQATRGNGELFF
TGCGCCAGCAGCCAGGCAACCAGGGGAAATGGGGAGCTGTTTTTT
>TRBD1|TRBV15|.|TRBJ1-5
CATSWSGTGSRDSNQPQHF
TGTGCCACCAGCTGGTCCGGGACAGGGTCCAGAGATAGCAATCAGCCCCAGCATTTT
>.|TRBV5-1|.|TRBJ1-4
CASSLDRAGTNEKLFF
TGCGCCAGCAGCTTGGACAGGGCAGGGACTAATGAAAAACTGTTTTTT
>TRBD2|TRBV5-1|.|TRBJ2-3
CASSPVSGSGDTQYF
TGCGCCAGCAGCCCGGTTAGCGGGAGCGGAGATACGCAGTATTTT
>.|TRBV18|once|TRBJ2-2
CASSQTALAVTPTGELFF
TGTGCCAGCTCACAAACTGCGCTAGCAGTCACCCCTACCGGGGAGCTGTTTTTT
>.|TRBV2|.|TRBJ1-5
CASSEAWRNQPQHF
TGTGCCAGCAGTGAAGCTTGGAGGAATCAGCCCCAGCATTTT
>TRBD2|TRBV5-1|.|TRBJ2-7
CASSLAPSGNSYEQYF
TGCGCCAGCAGCTTGGCCCCTAGCGGGAACTCCTACGAGCAGTACTTC
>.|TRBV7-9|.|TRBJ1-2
CASSPGVDRRNYGYTF
TGTGCCAGCAGCCCTGGGGTCGACAGGCGGAACTATGGCTACACCTTC
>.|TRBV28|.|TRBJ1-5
CASSSSGGGQPQHF
TGTGCCAGCAGTTCAAGTGGAGGAGGTCAGCCCCAGCATTTT
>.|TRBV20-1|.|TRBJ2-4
CSASDLNNIQYF
TGCAGTGCTTCCGACCTCAATAACATTCAGTACTTC
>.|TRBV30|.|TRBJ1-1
CAWSVGGATEAFF
TGTGCCTGGAGTGTAGGGGGAGCGACTGAAGCTTTCTTT
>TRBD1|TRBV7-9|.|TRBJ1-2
CASSFTGEGYTF
TGTGCCAGCAGCTTCACAGGGGAAGGCTACACCTTC
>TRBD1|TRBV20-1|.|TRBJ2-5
CSASWDRGETQYF
TGCAGTGCTAGCTGGGACAGGGGTGAGACCCAGTACTTC
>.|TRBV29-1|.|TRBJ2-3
CSVLGADTQYF
TGCAGCGTACTGGGGGCAGATACGCAGTATTTT